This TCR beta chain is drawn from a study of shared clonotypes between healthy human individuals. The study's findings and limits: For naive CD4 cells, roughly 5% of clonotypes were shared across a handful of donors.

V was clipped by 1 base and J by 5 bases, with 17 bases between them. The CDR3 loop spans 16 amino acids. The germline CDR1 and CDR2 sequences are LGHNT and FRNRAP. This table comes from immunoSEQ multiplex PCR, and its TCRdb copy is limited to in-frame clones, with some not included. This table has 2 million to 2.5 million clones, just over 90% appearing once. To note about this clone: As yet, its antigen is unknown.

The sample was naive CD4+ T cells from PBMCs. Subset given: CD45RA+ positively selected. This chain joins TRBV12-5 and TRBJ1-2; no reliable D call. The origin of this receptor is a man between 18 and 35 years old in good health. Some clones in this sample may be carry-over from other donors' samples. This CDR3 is CASGLAPVNPPYGYTF. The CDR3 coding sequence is TGTGCTAGTGGTTTGGCCCCGGTGAACCCCCCATATGGCTACACCTTC.